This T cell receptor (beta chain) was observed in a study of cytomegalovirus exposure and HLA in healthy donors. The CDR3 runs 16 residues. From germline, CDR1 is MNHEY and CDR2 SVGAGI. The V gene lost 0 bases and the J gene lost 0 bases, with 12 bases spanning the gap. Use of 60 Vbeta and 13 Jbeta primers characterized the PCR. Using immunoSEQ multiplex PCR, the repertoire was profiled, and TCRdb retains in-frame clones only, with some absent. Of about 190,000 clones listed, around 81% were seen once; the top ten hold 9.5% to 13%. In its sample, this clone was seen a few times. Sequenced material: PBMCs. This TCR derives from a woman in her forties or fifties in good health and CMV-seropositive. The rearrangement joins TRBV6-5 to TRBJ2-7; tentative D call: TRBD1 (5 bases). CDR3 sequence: CASSYSRLDNSYEQYF. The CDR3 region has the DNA TGTGCCAGCAGTTACTCGAGGTTGGACAACTCCTACGAGCAGTACTTC.